The 6 T cell receptor beta chains below all came from one sample that was sequenced in a study of beta chain features in type 1 diabetes. Sequencing targeted expressed TCRB transcripts, as all isolated RNA had been reverse transcribed. Profiled with immunoSEQ multiplex PCR; TCRdb holds only in-frame clones, not every one. Found here are 970,000 or so clones, 15% to 20% of them singletons; the top ten hold 0.02% to 0.025%. Material for sequencing was naive CD4+ T cells from blood. The source is a woman younger than 35 in good health.

The sample holds a few counts of this clone. The chain joins TRBV29-1 to TRBJ2-3; the D gene is possibly TRBD1 (5 bases). The CDR3 totals 15 residues. Germline CDR1 reads SQVTM; CDR2 reads ANQGSEA. V dropped 4 bases and J dropped 0 bases, with 14 bases sitting between them. This CDR3 is CSVVGQTTSTDTQYF. The CDR3 coding sequence is TGCAGCGTTGTGGGGCAGACAACTAGCACAGATACGCAGTATTTT.

This clone occurred a few times. The rearrangement links TRBV7-9 to TRBJ2-7; tentatively, D is TRBD1 or TRBD2 (7 bases each). CDR1 and CDR2 (germline): SEHNR, FQNEAQ (reference sequence). The CDR3 loop spans 14 amino acids. V gave up 4 bases and J gave up 4 bases, with 14 bases separating them. The CDR3 loop is CASSWEGASYEQYF. The CDR3 DNA sequence: TGTGCCAGCAGCTGGGAGGGGGCTTCGTACGAGCAGTACTTC. Drawing the rest from reference TRBV7-9 and TRBJ2-7, the complete variable domain is DTGVSQNPRHKITKRGQNVTFRCDPISEHNRLYWYRQTLGQGPEFLTYFQNEAQLEKSRLLSDRFSAERPKGSFSTLEIQRTEQGDSAMYLCASSWEGASYEQYFGPGTRLTVT.

J is TRBJ2-3 and V is TRBV7-9; D is ambiguous. CDR1 is SEHNR and CDR2 is FQNEAQ in the germline V gene (reference sequence). This CDR3 spans 12 amino acids. V gave up 4 bases and J gave up 8 bases, with 10 bases separating them. CDR3 sequence (DNA): TGTGCCAGCAGCTCCGGTTCGGCTACGCAGTATTTT. It encodes CASSSGSATQYF. The entire variable domain, with the rest obtained from reference TRBV7-9 and TRBJ2-3, is as follows: DTGVSQNPRHKITKRGQNVTFRCDPISEHNRLYWYRQTLGQGPEFLTYFQNEAQLEKSRLLSDRFSAERPKGSFSTLEIQRTEQGDSAMYLCASSSGSATQYFGPGTRLTVL.

In this sample, this clone turned up a few times. This chain joins TRBV28 and TRBJ2-7; D gene uncertain. Trimming stripped 3 bases from V and 4 bases from J, with 7 bases between. There are 12 residues in the CDR3. Germline-derived CDR1 and CDR2 are MDHEN and SYDVKM. The CDR3 region has the DNA TGTGCCAGCAGTTTTCCCTTGTACGAGCAGTACTTC. Translated, it gives CASSFPLYEQYF.

This rearrangement joins TRBV28 to TRBJ2-7; 12 nucleotides agree with TRBD2. CDR3 size: 21 residues. The J segment lost 2 bases and the V segment lost 4 bases, leaving 21 bases of the junction unmatched. Germline V lookup: CDR1 MDHEN, CDR2 SYDVKM. CDR3 protein: CASSSERQPISTSGRTYEQYF. The CDR3 nucleotides read TGTGCCAGCAGTTCAGAAAGACAGCCGATATCGACTAGCGGGAGAACCTACGAGCAGTACTTC. The variable domain in full, with the rest retrieved from reference TRBV28 and TRBJ2-7, is DVKVTQSSRYLVKRTGEKVFLECVQDMDHENMFWYRQDPGLGLRLIYFSYDVKMKEKGDIPEGYSVSREKKERFSLILESASTNQTSMYLCASSSERQPISTSGRTYEQYFGPGTRLTVT.

V usage is TRBV27 and J usage is TRBJ2-3, with 8 bases identical to TRBD2. CDR1 MNHEY and CDR2 SMNVEV come from the germline V gene (reference sequence). The junction had 6 bases not matched to a gene; V was cut back by 6 bases and J by 4 bases. This CDR3 is 14 amino acids long. Here the CDR3 DNA reads TGTGCCAGCAGGAGAAGCGGGAGTGCAGATACGCAGTATTTT. As protein: CASRRSGSADTQYF.